Listed here is a single T cell receptor (beta chain). The antigen remains unidentified. The CDR3 runs 13 residues. CDR1 and CDR2 from the germline V gene are ENHRY and SYGVKD. Trimming shortened V by 0 bases and J by 8 bases, and 10 bases separated the two germline ends. The data derive from a study of shared clonotypes between healthy human individuals. General study points: Some naive CD4 clonotypes, roughly 5%, turned up in common across four donors. Incomplete sequencing of sorted subsets was indicated by rarefaction despite large depth. Clonotypes which were not shared had lower generation probabilities than clonotypes that all four donors shared.

In the original processing: ImmunoSEQ sequences covered only the junction and lacked quality scores; filtering therefore differed. The table came from immunoSEQ multiplex PCR; TCRdb's copy has only in-frame clones and leaves some out. The V and J calls and the clone size are those of that table, but D and trimming were determined from the DNA. The sample shows around 550,000 clones, roughly 95% of them seen only once. This TCR was sampled from a young woman in good health. The V gene is TRBV10-3, the J gene TRBJ1-2; D not certain. The sample taken for sequencing was naive CD4+ T cells sorted from blood. As for subset: CD45RA+ positively selected. Written as DNA, the CDR3 is TGTGCCATCAGTGAGTCTCCGGCAGTCGGCTACACCTTC. Translating gives CAISESPAVGYTF.